Each of the 5 T cell receptor beta chains below was sequenced from the same sample in a study of long-term antiretroviral therapy in people with HIV. Version v3.0 of the immunoSEQ assay ran at survey level. Clones were sequenced by immunoSEQ multiplex PCR, and TCRdb holds only the in-frame ones, with some missing. Of 20,000 or so clones detected, around 83% appear once; the ten largest clones hold approximately 19%. The sample here was unsorted PBMCs, taken 0.1 years before starting antiretroviral therapy. The receptors were gathered from a man between 18 and 35 years old with HIV.

The chain links TRBV12-2 to TRBJ2-7; the table's D gene call, TRBD1, was not cross checked with the DNA. TRBV12-2 is classified as a pseudogene. The CDR3 length is 20 residues. The CDR3 spells CASRLALLWDRGIGRYEQYF. The CDR3 DNA reads as TGTGCAAGTCGCTTAGCGCTGTTGTGGGACAGGGGAATCGGGCGCTACGAGCAGTACTTC.

The chain uses TRBV29-1 and TRBJ2-3; no clear D gene. CDR1 and CDR2 (germline): SQVTM, ANQGSEA. The CDR3 extends over 12 amino acids. Trimming left V 7 bases short and J 1 base short, with 9 bases between. CDR3 bases: TGCAGCGCCAGATTTGGCACAGATACGCAGTATTTT. Encoded protein: CSARFGTDTQYF.

The gene calls are TRBV2 and TRBJ2-2; TRBD2 matches 9 bases. The CDR3 loop spans 13 amino acids. After removal of 9 bases from V and 1 base from J, the junction contained 0 bases not matched to a gene. Germline V gene data show CDR1 as SNHLY and CDR2 as FYNNEI. CDR3 in DNA: TGTGCCAGTAGCGGGAGGAACACCGGGGAGCTGTTTTTT. Protein sequence: CASSGRNTGELFF.

CDR3 bases: TGCGCCAGCAGCGGCGAACAGGGTGTAGAGACCTACGAGCAGTACTTC. Translated, it gives CASSGEQGVETYEQYF. The chain couples TRBV5-1 to TRBJ2-7, with TRBD1 as a possible D gene (6 bases). The CDR3 contains 16 residues. The V and J ends lost 4 bases and 2 bases respectively, with 19 bases between them. Germline lookup yields CDR1 SGHRS and CDR2 YFSETQ.

The J gene is TRBJ2-3, the V gene TRBV19, with TRBD1 identical over 8 bases. Germline trimming cut 0 bases from V and 5 bases from J; bases unmatched to any gene: 4. Germline V gives CDR1 LNHDA, CDR2 SQIVND (reference sequence). This CDR3 spans 15 amino acids. The CDR3, as DNA: TGTGCCAGTAGTATAGACAGGGGGCGAGGAGATACGCAGTATTTT. Its translation: CASSIDRGRGDTQYF. The full variable domain, completed using reference TRBV19 and TRBJ2-3, is DGGITQSPKYLFRKEGQNVTLSCEQNLNHDAMYWYRQDPGQGLRLIYYSQIVNDFQKGDIAEGYSVSREKKESFPLTVTSAQKNPTAFYLCASSIDRGRGDTQYFGPGTRLTVL.